This T cell receptor (beta chain) came from a study of cytomegalovirus exposure and HLA in healthy donors. Whole-study findings and limits: It was reported that TCR beta sequences correctly inferred the HLA-A and HLA-B alleles for most subjects. When analyzed later, a missense DCLRE1C variant was found to be linked to TCR beta V- and J-gene trimming.

The PCR used 60 Vbeta and 13 Jbeta primers. The data were produced by immunoSEQ multiplex PCR, yet TCRdb's version contains in-frame clones alone and is incomplete. Of around 200,000 clones in the sample, 77% were seen once. The CDR3 extends over 14 amino acids. Germline loops: CDR1 SGHRS, CDR2 YFSETQ. Trimming at V came to 7 bases and at J to 2 bases, leaving 6 bases not matched to a gene. Turning to this clone: Its specificity is not known.

The rearrangement links TRBV5-1 to TRBJ1-2; TRBD1 matches at 9 bases. This TCR derives from a female donor in good health and CMV-seronegative. The sample comprised PBMCs. The DNA of the CDR3 is TGCGCCAGCGGACAGGGGAAGGGCAACTATGGCTACACCTTC. The encoded protein is CASGQGKGNYGYTF.